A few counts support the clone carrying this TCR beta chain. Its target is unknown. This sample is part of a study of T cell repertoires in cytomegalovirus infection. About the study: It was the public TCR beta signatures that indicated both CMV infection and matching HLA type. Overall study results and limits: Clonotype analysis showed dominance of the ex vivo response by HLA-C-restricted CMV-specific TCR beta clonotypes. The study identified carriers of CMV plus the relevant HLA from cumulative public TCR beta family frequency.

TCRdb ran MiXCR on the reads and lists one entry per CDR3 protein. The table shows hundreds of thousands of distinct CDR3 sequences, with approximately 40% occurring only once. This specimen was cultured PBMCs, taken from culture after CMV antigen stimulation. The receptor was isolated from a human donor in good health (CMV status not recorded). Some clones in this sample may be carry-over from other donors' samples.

CDR3 sequence reads: CASSDGEESEQFF. The CDR3 DNA reads as TGTGCCAGCAGCGACGGAGAGGAGAGTGAGCAGTTCTTC. The rearrangement links TRBV6-1 to TRBJ2-1; D uncertain. This CDR3 contains 13 residues. The V and J ends lost 6 bases and 9 bases respectively, with 15 bases between them. Germline CDR1 and CDR2: MNHNS and SASEGT.